A selection of T cell receptor beta chains follows, all from one sample in a study of blood T cell repertoires in COVID-19. The assay was immunoSEQ multiplex PCR, and TCRdb's table has in-frame clones only and misses some. This table holds about 140,000 clones, 81% found once. Sample: peripheral blood. The receptors here all came from a human donor in a cohort sampled during active COVID-19. Both conserved end residues are trimmed from each CDR3. D genes are given only for firm matches.

CDR3 protein: ASSSQGTSQETQY
V gene: TRBV18
D gene: TRBD2
J gene: TRBJ2-5

CDR3 protein: ASSATSTGRPPYEQY
V gene: TRBV5-5
D gene: -
J gene: TRBJ2-7

CDR3 protein: ASSQLTSGDQETQY
V gene: TRBV23-1
D gene: TRBD2
J gene: TRBJ2-5

CDR3 protein: ASSLETGITYEQY
V gene: TRBV7-2
D gene: TRBD1
J gene: TRBJ2-7

CDR3 protein: ASSPGQGYEQY
V gene: TRBV12-3/TRBV12-4
D gene: TRBD1
J gene: TRBJ2-7

CDR3 protein: ASSRQRVWIRTDTQY
V gene: TRBV6-6
D gene: -
J gene: TRBJ2-3

CDR3 protein: SVSTGAGNTIY
V gene: TRBV29-1
D gene: TRBD1
J gene: TRBJ1-3

CDR3 protein: ASSQDRDRGTYEQY
V gene: TRBV4-3
D gene: TRBD1
J gene: TRBJ2-7

CDR3 protein: ASSKGQGINEQF
V gene: TRBV28
D gene: TRBD1
J gene: TRBJ2-1

CDR3 protein: ASSLRAGTSVNNEQF
V gene: TRBV5-1
D gene: TRBD2
J gene: TRBJ2-1

CDR3 protein: ASSDGQGATGELF
V gene: TRBV6-5
D gene: TRBD1
J gene: TRBJ2-2

CDR3 protein: ASSPLPGQGEGEQF
V gene: TRBV9
D gene: TRBD1
J gene: TRBJ2-1

CDR3 protein: ASSQGVLSSYEQY
V gene: TRBV7-2
D gene: -
J gene: TRBJ2-7

CDR3 protein: ASRRRDSANSGANVLT
V gene: TRBV2
D gene: -
J gene: TRBJ2-6

CDR3 protein: ASSSRYRDRGYEQY
V gene: TRBV28
D gene: TRBD1
J gene: TRBJ2-7